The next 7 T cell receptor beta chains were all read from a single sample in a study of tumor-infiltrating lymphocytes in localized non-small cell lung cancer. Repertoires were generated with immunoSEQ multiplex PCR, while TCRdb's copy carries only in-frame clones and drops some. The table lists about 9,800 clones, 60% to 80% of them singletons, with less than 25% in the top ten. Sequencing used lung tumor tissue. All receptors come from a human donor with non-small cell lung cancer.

The CDR3 region is CASSLGAGALTGELFF. The CDR3 nucleotides are TGTGCCAGCAGCTTAGGAGCGGGGGCCCTCACCGGGGAGCTGTTTTTT. The chain employs TRBV7-6 and TRBJ2-2, with 8 bases identical to TRBD2. The germline CDR1 and CDR2 sequences are SGHVS and FNYEAQ. The CDR3 loop spans 16 amino acids. V was clipped by 1 base and J by 4 bases; unmatched bases: 5.

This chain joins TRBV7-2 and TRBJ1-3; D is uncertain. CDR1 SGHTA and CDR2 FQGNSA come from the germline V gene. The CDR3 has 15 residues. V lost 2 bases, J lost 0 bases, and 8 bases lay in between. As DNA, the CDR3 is TGTGCCAGCAGCTTAAACTCCGGCTCTGGAAACACCATATATTTT. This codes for CASSLNSGSGNTIYF.

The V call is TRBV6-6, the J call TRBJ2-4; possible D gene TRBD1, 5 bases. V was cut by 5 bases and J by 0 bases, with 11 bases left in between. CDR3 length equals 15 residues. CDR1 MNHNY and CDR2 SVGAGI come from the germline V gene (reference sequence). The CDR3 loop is CASSQGGLAKNIQYF. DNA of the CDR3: TGTGCCAGCAGTCAGGGTGGGCTAGCCAAAAACATTCAGTACTTC.

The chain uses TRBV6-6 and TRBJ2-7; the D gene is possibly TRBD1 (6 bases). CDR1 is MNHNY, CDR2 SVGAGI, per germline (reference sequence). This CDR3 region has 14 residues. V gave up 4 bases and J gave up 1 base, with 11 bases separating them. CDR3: CASSSQGSSYEQYF. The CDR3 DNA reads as TGTGCCAGCAGTTCCCAGGGGTCGTCCTACGAGCAGTACTTC.

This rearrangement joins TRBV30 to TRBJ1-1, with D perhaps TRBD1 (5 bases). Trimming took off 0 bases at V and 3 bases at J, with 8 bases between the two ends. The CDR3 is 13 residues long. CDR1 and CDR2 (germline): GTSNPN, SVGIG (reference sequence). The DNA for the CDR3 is TGTGCCTGGAGTGTAAAGGGGTACACTGAAGCTTTCTTT. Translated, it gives CAWSVKGYTEAFF.

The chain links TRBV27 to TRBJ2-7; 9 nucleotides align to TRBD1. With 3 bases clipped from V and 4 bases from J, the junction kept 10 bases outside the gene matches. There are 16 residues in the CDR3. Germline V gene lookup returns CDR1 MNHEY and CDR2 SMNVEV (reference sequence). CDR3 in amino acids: CASSFSGTGRRYEQYF. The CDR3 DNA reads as TGTGCCAGCAGTTTCTCCGGGACAGGGAGGCGGTACGAGCAGTACTTC.

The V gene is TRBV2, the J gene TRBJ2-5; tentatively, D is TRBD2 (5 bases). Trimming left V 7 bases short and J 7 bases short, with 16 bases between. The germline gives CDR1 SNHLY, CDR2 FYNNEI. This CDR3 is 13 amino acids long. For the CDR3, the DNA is TGTGCCAGCACCGAGGGAACTCTAGGGACCCAGTACTTC. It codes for CASTEGTLGTQYF.